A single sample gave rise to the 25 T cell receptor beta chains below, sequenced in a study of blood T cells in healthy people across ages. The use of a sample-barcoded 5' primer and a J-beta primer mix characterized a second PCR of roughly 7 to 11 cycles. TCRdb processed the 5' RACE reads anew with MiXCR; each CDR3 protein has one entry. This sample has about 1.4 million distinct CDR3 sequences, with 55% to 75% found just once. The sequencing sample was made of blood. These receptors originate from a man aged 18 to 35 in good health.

The CDR3 sequence: CASSLLGQGKAFF. The CDR3 nucleotides read TGCGCCAGCAGCTTGTTGGGACAGGGGAAAGCTTTCTTT. V usage is TRBV5-1 and J usage is TRBJ1-1; 10 bases map to TRBD1. With V trimmed by 1 base and J by 9 bases, 3 bases remained unmatched. CDR3 length: 13 amino acids. Germline V gene sequence: CDR1 SGHRS, CDR2 YFSETQ.

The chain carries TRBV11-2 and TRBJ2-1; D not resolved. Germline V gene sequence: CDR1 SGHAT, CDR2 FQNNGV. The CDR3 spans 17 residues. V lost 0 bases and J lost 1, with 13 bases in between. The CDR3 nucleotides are TGTGCCAGCAGCTTAGAACGTTACTATCAATCCTACAATGAGCAGTTCTTC. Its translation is CASSLERYYQSYNEQFF.

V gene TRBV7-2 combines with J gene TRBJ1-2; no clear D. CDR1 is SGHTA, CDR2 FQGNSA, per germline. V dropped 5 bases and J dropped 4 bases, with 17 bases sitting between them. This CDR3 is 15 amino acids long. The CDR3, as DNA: TGTGCCAGCAGCCCCGGGGTGGGCGGAGGCTATGGCTACACCTTC. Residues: CASSPGVGGGYGYTF.

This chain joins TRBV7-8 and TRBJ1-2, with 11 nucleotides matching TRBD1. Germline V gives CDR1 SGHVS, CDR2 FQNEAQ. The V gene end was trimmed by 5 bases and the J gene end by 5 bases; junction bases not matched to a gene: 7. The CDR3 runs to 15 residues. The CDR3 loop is CASSPRRDRGYGYTF. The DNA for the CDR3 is TGTGCCAGCAGCCCGCGCAGGGACAGGGGGTATGGCTACACCTTC.

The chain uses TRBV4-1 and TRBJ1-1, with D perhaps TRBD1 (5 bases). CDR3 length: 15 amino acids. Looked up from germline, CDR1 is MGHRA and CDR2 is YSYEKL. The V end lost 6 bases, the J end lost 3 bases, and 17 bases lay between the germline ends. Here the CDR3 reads CASSSREGADTEAFF. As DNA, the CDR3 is TGCGCCAGCAGTAGCAGGGAAGGGGCGGACACTGAAGCTTTCTTT.

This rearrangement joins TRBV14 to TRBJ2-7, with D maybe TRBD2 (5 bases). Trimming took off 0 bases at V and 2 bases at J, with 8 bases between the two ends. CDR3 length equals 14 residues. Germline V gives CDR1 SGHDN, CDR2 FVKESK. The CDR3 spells CASSQEIGTYEQYF. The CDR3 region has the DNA TGTGCCAGCAGCCAAGAGATCGGGACCTACGAGCAGTACTTC. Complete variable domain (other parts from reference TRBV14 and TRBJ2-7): EAGVTQFPSHSVIEKGQTVTLRCDPISGHDNLYWYRRVMGKEIKFLLHFVKESKQDESGMPNNRFLAERTGGTYSTLKVQPAELEDSGVYFCASSQEIGTYEQYFGPGTRLTVT.

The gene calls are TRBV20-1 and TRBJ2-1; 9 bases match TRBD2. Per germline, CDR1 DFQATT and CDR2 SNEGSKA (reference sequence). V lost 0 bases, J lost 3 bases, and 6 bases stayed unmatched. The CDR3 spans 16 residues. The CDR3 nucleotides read TGCAGTGCTAGAGATATAGGGACTAGCAGCTACAATGAGCAGTTCTTC. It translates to CSARDIGTSSYNEQFF.

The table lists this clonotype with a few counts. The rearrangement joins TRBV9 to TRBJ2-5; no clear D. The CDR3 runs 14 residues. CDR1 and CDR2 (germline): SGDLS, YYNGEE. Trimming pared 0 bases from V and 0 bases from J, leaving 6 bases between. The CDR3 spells CASSVAWYQETQYF. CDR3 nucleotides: TGTGCCAGCAGCGTAGCCTGGTACCAAGAGACCCAGTACTTC. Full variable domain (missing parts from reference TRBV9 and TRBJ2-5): DSGVTQTPKHLITATGQRVTLRCSPRSGDLSVYWYQQSLDQGLQFLIQYYNGEERAKGNILERFSAQQFPDLHSELNLSSLELGDSALYFCASSVAWYQETQYFGPGTRLLVL.

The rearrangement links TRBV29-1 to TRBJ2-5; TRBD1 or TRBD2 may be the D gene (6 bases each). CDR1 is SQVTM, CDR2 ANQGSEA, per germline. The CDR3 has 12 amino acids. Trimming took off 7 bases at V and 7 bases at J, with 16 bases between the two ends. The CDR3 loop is CSDIGGAGTQYF. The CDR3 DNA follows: TGCAGCGATATCGGGGGCGCAGGGACCCAGTACTTC.

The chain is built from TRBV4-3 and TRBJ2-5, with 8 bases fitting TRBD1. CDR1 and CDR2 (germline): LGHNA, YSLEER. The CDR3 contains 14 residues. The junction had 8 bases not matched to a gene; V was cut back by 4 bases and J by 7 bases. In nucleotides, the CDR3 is TGCGCCAGCAGCCCTGGACAGGGCGTTGGGACCCAGTACTTC. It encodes CASSPGQGVGTQYF.

The CDR3 DNA reads TGCAGTGCCAGCCAGGAATACGAGCAGTACTTC. Protein product: CSASQEYEQYF. This chain uses TRBV20-1 with TRBJ2-7, with D unclear. The CDR3 has 11 residues. Germline CDR1 is DFQATT and CDR2 is SNEGSKA (reference sequence). The V and J ends lost 6 bases and 4 bases respectively, with 10 bases between them.

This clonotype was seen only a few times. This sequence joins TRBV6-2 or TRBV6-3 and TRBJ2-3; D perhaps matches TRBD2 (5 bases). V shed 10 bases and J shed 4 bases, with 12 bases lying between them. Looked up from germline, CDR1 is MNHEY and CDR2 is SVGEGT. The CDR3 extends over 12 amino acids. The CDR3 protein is CATQGAADTQYF. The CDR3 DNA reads TGTGCCACCCAAGGAGCGGCAGATACGCAGTATTTT.

CDR3 amino acids: CASSISDSYEQYF. The CDR3 coding sequence is TGTGCCAGCAGCATCTCAGACAGCTACGAGCAGTACTTC. The chain is built from TRBV5-5 and TRBJ2-7; D possibly corresponds to TRBD1 (5 bases). V gave up 4 bases and J gave up 3 bases, with 11 bases separating them. This CDR3 has 13 residues. The V gene's germline CDR1 is SGHKS and CDR2 YYEKEE (reference sequence).

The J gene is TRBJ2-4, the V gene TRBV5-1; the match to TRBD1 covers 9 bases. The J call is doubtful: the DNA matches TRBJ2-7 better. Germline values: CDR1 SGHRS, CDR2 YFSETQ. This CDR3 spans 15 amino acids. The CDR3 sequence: CASSWDRESLYEQYF. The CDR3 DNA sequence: TGCGCCAGCAGCTGGGACAGGGAATCCCTCTACGAGCAGTACTTC.

In nucleotides, the CDR3 is TGCAGTGCGGACCGGACAGGGCAAGAGACCCAGTACTTC. It translates to CSADRTGQETQYF. The gene calls are TRBV20-1 and TRBJ2-5; 8 bases align to TRBD1. Germline CDR1 and CDR2: DFQATT and SNEGSKA (reference sequence). The trim removed 6 bases at V and 2 bases at J, leaving 5 bases unmatched. The CDR3 runs to 13 residues.

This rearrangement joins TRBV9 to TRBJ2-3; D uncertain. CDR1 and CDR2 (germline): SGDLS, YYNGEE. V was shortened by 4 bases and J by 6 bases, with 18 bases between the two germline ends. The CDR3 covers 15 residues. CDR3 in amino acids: CASSSGRFADDTQYF. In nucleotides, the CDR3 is TGTGCCAGCAGCTCTGGACGCTTTGCTGACGATACGCAGTATTTT.

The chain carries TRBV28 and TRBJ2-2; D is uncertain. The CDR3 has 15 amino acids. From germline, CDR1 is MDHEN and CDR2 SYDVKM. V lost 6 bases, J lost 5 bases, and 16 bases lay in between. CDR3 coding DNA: TGTGCCAGCAGGGCCGCCAGTTGGCGAACCGGGGAGCTGTTTTTT. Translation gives CASRAASWRTGELFF.

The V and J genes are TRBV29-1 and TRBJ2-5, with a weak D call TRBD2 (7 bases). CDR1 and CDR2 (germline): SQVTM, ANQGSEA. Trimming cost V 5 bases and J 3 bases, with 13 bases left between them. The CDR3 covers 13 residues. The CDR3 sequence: CSVPLGGEETQYF. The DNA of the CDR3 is TGCAGCGTTCCACTAGGGGGGGAAGAGACCCAGTACTTC.

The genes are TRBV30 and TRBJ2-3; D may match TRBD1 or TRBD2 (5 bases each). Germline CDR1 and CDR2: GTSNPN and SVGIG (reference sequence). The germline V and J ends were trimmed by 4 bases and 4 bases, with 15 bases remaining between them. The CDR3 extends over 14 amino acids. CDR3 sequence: CAWTKRGTSDTQYF. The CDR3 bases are TGTGCCTGGACTAAGAGGGGTACTTCAGATACGCAGTATTTT.

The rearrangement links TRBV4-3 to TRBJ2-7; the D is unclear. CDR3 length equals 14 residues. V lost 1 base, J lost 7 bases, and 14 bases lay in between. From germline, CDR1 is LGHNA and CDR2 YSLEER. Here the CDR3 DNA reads TGCGCCAGCAGCCAAGTCGCAGCTCACTATGAGCAGTACTTC. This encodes CASSQVAAHYEQYF.

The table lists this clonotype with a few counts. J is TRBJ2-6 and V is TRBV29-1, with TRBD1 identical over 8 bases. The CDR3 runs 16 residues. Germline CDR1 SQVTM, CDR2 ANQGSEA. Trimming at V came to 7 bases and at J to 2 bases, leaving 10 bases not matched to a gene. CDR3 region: CSAKKQGEAGANVLTF. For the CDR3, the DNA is TGCAGCGCCAAAAAACAGGGGGAGGCTGGGGCCAACGTCCTGACTTTC.

CDR3 amino acids: CASGLGQGTSTDTQYF. In DNA form, the CDR3 reads TGCGCCAGCGGCCTCGGACAGGGGACTAGCACAGATACGCAGTATTTT. J is TRBJ2-3 and V is TRBV5-1; 9 positions agree with TRBD1. Germline V gene data show CDR1 as SGHRS and CDR2 as YFSETQ. The CDR3 has 16 residues. Unmatched junction bases numbered 9, after V lost 7 bases and J lost 0 bases.

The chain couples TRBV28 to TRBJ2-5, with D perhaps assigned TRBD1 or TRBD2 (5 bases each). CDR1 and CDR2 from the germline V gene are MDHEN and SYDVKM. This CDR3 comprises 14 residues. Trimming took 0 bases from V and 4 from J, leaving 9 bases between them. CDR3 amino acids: CASSLWRGAETQYF. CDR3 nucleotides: TGTGCCAGCAGTTTATGGCGAGGGGCAGAGACCCAGTACTTC.

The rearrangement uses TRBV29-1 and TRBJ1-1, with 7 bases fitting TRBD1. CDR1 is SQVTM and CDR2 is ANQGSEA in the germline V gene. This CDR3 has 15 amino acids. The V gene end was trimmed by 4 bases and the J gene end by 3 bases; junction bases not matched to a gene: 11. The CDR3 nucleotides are TGCAGCGTTGCGCGACAGGGAGGCGGGGACACTGAAGCTTTCTTT. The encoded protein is CSVARQGGGDTEAFF. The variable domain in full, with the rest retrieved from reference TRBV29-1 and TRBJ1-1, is SAVISQKPSRDICQRGTSLTIQCQVDSQVTMMFWYRQQPGQSLTLIATANQGSEATYESGFVIDKFPISRPNLTFSTLTVSNMSPEDSSIYLCSVARQGGGDTEAFFGQGTRLTVV.

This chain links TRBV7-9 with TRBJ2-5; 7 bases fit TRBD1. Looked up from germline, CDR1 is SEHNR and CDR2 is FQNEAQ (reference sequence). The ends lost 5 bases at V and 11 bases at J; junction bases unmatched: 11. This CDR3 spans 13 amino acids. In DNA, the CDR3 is TGTGCCAGCAGCAAGGGACAGCTTTGGGAGCAGTACTTC. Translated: CASSKGQLWEQYF.